Here is one T cell receptor (beta chain) with its context. Its antigen remains unidentified. Nothing much larger sits one base from this clone, and base qualities are not available. The sample originates from a study of identical twins (dated by TCRdb to the mid-2010s). Study-wide context: To test whether fetal clonotypes persist, the study used deep sequencing on TCR alpha and beta repertoires from monozygotic twins, unrelated adults of various ages, and cord blood. To rule out contamination, replicate twin experiments were performed at different times with different library preparation protocols.

The library was produced with 5' RACE. TCRdb lists the instrument as Illumina HiSeq 2000. Template switching introduced a universal primer binding site; the final cDNA contained a unique molecular identifier, enabling accurate counting of TCR cDNA molecules. First-strand cDNA for TCR alpha and beta chains was synthesized from specific primers in the conserved constant-segment region. To control for contamination, each cDNA library was double barcoded with a SMART-Mk sample barcode plus Illumina barcodes. Two successive PCR steps introduced TruSeq adapter sequences along with Illumina sample barcodes. The TCR alpha and beta cDNA libraries were sequenced on the Illumina HiSeq platform using custom primers. In the paper's pipeline: Unique molecular identifiers were extracted from raw reads with MiGEC, and CDR3 positions were determined with MiXCR. Recombination models were inferred per individual with the repgenHMM and IGoR tools using an EM algorithm. Shared clonotype analysis was performed with the tcR package in R, normalizing sharing by the product of cloneset sizes. Out-of-frame nonproductive sequences were analyzed to study raw recombination free of thymic and clonal selection effects. The raw public reads went through TCRdb reprocessing: fastp at Q25, MiXCR clone calling, in-frame beta chains kept. CDR3 protein duplicates are merged, each entry listing the most common genes and DNA. TCRdb's processing, not the study's, gives the V and J calls here. This sample has roughly 1.6 million distinct CDR3 sequences in its table, and about 32% of those were observed once. The leading ten clones occupy 0.25% to 0.3% of the sample.

Only healthy Caucasian donors were included. Results the study describes overall, beyond this receptor: Because the same donors could not be followed over many years, the conclusions relied on cross-sectional statistical analysis. Abundant cord blood beta clonotypes carried fewer insertions; young adult naive repertoires showed a weaker similar trend, while memory repertoires showed none. Out-of-frame TCR alpha sharing in monozygotic twins was systematically underestimated by recombination models, whereas sharing between unrelated individuals was in agreement with the recombination models. Excess twin sharing in beta out-of-frame sequences was weaker because fewer shared sequences lowered the signal-to-noise ratio. Invariant T cells such as MAIT and iNKT could partly confound zero-insertion analyses, although diverse VJ usage argued against such confounding for most clonotypes. Compared with coincidental sharing between unrelated individuals, out-of-frame TCR alpha sequences shared between twins had an excess of sequences with low generation probability.

The clonotype originates from a newborn girl in good health. Sequenced: cord blood.

The CDR3 is CASLGQSYEQYF. The base sequence is TGTGCCAGCCTGGGACAGTCCTACGAGCAGTACTTC. The chain is made from TRBV2 and TRBJ2-7, with 7 bases in between that match TRBD1. The germline V gene specifies SNHLY as CDR1 and FYNNEI as CDR2. The CDR3, from cysteine to phenylalanine, totals 12 residues. Just the 36-base CDR3 DNA is kept, in frame starting at base 1. From V the trimming removes 8 bases and from J it removes 1 base, while the gene matches leave 2 bases of the junction unaccounted for.